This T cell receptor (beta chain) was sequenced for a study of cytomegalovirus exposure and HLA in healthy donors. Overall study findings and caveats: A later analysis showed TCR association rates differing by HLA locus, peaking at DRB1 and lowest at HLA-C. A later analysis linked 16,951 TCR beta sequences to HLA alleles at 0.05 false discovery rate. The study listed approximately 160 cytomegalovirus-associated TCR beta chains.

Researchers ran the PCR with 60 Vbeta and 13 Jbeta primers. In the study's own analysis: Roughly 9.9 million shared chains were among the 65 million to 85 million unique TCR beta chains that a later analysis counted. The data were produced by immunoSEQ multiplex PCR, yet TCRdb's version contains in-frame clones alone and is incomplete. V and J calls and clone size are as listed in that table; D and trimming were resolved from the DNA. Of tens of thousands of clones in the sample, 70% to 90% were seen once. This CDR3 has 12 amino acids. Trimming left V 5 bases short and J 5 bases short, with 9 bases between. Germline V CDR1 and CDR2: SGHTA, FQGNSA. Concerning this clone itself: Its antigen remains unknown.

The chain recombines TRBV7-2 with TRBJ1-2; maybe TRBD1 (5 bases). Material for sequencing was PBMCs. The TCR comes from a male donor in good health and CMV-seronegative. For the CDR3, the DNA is TGTGCCAGCAGCCCCGACAGTTATGGCTACACCTTC. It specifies CASSPDSYGYTF.